This TCR beta chain derives from a study of cytomegalovirus exposure and HLA in healthy donors. As for this clone: Its antigen is not identified. A read error may account for a junction end that differs from germline.

Germline CDR1 ENHRY, CDR2 SYGVKD. CDR3 length equals 14 residues. General study results and limits: About 150 TCR beta chains were listed as cytomegalovirus-associated.

Libraries were prepared by immunoSEQ multiplex PCR; TCRdb keeps only in-frame clonotypes and omits some of them. The table records some 74,000 clones, under 95% of them present only once. This receptor was taken from a woman in her 30s in good health and CMV-seronegative. The sample taken for sequencing was PBMCs. The rearrangement links TRBV10-3 to TRBJ1-2; TRBD1 matches 10 bases. CDR3 in DNA: TGTGCCATCAGGGAGTGGACAGGGGGGGCGGGCTACACCTTC. This sequence encodes CAIREWTGGAGYTF.